A single sample is the source of the 24 T cell receptor beta chains below, sequenced in a study of PD-L1 blockade in urothelial cancer. Profiled with immunoSEQ multiplex PCR; TCRdb holds only in-frame clones, not every one. The sample includes about 86,000 clones, more than 75% seen only once; the top ten take roughly an eighth. Regarding time point: pretreatment peripheral blood. Sample: PBMCs, taken around atezolizumab (anti-PD-L1) treatment. The receptor source for this set is a man between 60 and 75 years old with urothelial cancer.

V is TRBV5-1 and J is TRBJ2-7, with 16 bases identical to TRBD2. Trimming at V came to 0 bases and at J to 4 bases, leaving 7 bases not matched to a gene. The CDR3 covers 18 residues. In germline, CDR1 is SGHRS, CDR2 YFSETQ. The CDR3 reads CASSLAGLAGGPRYEQYF. The DNA for the CDR3 is TGCGCCAGCAGCTTGGCGGGACTAGCGGGAGGGCCTCGTTACGAGCAGTACTTC.

The rearrangement joins TRBV2 to TRBJ1-2, with D tentatively TRBD1 (6 bases). The CDR3 extends over 15 amino acids. Looked up from germline, CDR1 is SNHLY and CDR2 is FYNNEI. Trimming took off 6 bases at V and 3 bases at J, with 17 bases between the two ends. The DNA of the CDR3 is TGTGCCAGCAGAGGGGTAACCGGGACACACTATGGCTACACCTTC. Its protein is CASRGVTGTHYGYTF.

V gene TRBV19 combines with J gene TRBJ1-2; TRBD1 is a possible D gene (5 bases). This CDR3 has 14 residues. Germline lookup yields CDR1 LNHDA and CDR2 SQIVND (reference sequence). Trimming took 3 bases from V and 8 from J, leaving 16 bases between them. The CDR3: CASSMQAGTYGYTF. DNA of the CDR3: TGTGCCAGTAGTATGCAGGCCGGGACTTACGGCTACACCTTC.

The chain uses TRBV6-1 and TRBJ2-7; no definite D call. The CDR3 is made up of 12 amino acids. The V and J ends lost 7 bases and 5 bases respectively, with 12 bases between them. CDR1 MNHNS and CDR2 SASEGT come from the germline V gene. The CDR3 region has the DNA TGTGCCAGCACGCCTATGGGCCACGAGCAGTACTTC. Protein sequence: CASTPMGHEQYF.

The rearrangement uses TRBV19 and TRBJ2-3; TRBD2 aligns across 8 bases. CDR3 length: 15 residues. Germline V gene sequence: CDR1 LNHDA, CDR2 SQIVND (reference sequence). Trimming took 1 base from V and 2 from J; bases not matched to a gene: 2. CDR3 DNA sequence: TGTGCCAGTAGTATAGGTAGCGGGAACACAGATACGCAGTATTTT. Translated, it gives CASSIGSGNTDTQYF.

The J gene is TRBJ1-4, the V gene TRBV5-1; TRBD1 is a possible D gene (5 bases). This CDR3 is built from 16 residues. Trimming cost V 4 bases and J 6 bases, with 19 bases left between them. Germline V lookup: CDR1 SGHRS, CDR2 YFSETQ. The CDR3 sequence: CASSILGGNDHEKLFF. The CDR3 DNA is TGCGCCAGCAGCATCCTCGGGGGGAATGATCATGAAAAACTGTTTTTT.

V gene TRBV10-3 combines with J gene TRBJ1-2; TRBD1 agrees at 9 bases. V was pared by 3 bases and J by 6 bases, with 8 bases of the junction left unmatched. In germline, CDR1 is ENHRY, CDR2 SYGVKD. This CDR3 comprises 15 residues. The CDR3 is CAISEYRDREHGYTF. In DNA form, the CDR3 reads TGTGCCATCAGTGAATACCGGGACAGGGAACATGGCTACACCTTC.

The chain carries TRBV28 and TRBJ2-3, with TRBD2 identical over 8 bases. The CDR3 consists of 16 residues. The J segment lost 6 bases and the V segment lost 7 bases, leaving 15 bases of the junction unmatched. Germline-derived CDR1 and CDR2 are MDHEN and SYDVKM. The CDR3 nucleotides are TGTGCCAGCATGGAGCTTGGCGGGGGGACTACGGATACGCAGTATTTT. It is translated as CASMELGGGTTDTQYF.

The chain combines TRBV7-2 with TRBJ1-2; D not certain. Per germline, CDR1 SGHTA and CDR2 FQGNSA. This CDR3 region has 14 residues. V lost 0 bases and J 4 bases, leaving 9 bases between the germline ends. The DNA of the CDR3 is TGTGCCAGCAGCTTAGCTCCAGATGGCTATGGCTACACCTTC. Translated: CASSLAPDGYGYTF.

This clone occurred once. V is TRBV15 and J is TRBJ1-2; D perhaps matches TRBD1 (5 bases). CDR1 and CDR2 (germline): LNHNV, YYDKDF (reference sequence). The CDR3 length is 16 residues. V was clipped by 0 bases and J by 7 bases, with 18 bases between them. The CDR3 is CATSRDPGHLFPGYTF. For the CDR3, the DNA is TGTGCCACCAGCAGAGACCCAGGGCACCTATTTCCTGGCTACACCTTC.

V gene TRBV5-5 combines with J gene TRBJ1-6, with TRBD1 identical over 9 bases. Germline CDR1 SGHKS, CDR2 YYEKEE (reference sequence). The CDR3 totals 17 residues. Trimming at V came to 2 bases and at J to 6 bases, leaving 9 bases not matched to a gene. CDR3 protein: CASSLGTGLYLNSPLHF. The CDR3 coding sequence is TGTGCCAGCAGCTTAGGGACAGGGCTATACCTTAATTCACCCCTCCACTTT.

This clone was found a few times. This chain's CDR3 is CASSSAGGQPQHF. In DNA, the CDR3 is TGTGCCAGTAGTTCTGCTGGAGGTCAGCCCCAGCATTTT. The J gene is TRBJ1-5, the V gene TRBV19, with no clear D. V dropped 5 bases and J dropped 6 bases, with 11 bases sitting between them. The CDR3 runs 13 residues. CDR1 LNHDA and CDR2 SQIVND come from the germline V gene (reference sequence).

Written as DNA, the CDR3 is TGTGCCAGCAGCTACGGGAGATTAGGGAATGAAAAACTGTTTTTT. Translating it yields CASSYGRLGNEKLFF. The chain is built from TRBV6-5 and TRBJ1-4; D is unresolved. Trimming pared 6 bases from V and 5 bases from J, leaving 16 bases between. CDR3 length: 15 residues. Germline loops: CDR1 MNHEY, CDR2 SVGAGI.

V is TRBV6-6 and J is TRBJ1-5; 8 nucleotides agree with TRBD1. The CDR3 runs to 15 residues. Germline assignment: CDR1 MNHNY and CDR2 SVGAGI (reference sequence). V lost 2 bases, J lost 2 bases, and 2 bases stayed unmatched. The CDR3 bases are TGTGCCAGCAGTTACACGACAGGGGGCAATCAGCCCCAGCATTTT. It yields the protein CASSYTTGGNQPQHF.

The chain has TRBV5-1 and TRBJ2-7, with TRBD2 identical over 7 bases. This CDR3 has 13 amino acids. Trimming cost V 4 bases and J 0 bases; bases outside gene matches: 1. Germline CDR1 reads SGHRS; CDR2 reads YFSETQ. CDR3 in amino acids: CASSREGSYEQYF. As DNA, the CDR3 is TGCGCCAGCAGCAGGGAGGGCTCCTACGAGCAGTACTTC.

The chain combines TRBV4-3 with TRBJ1-2, with a weak D call TRBD1 (6 bases). Trimming stripped 3 bases from V and 4 bases from J, with 15 bases between. CDR1 is LGHNA, CDR2 YSLEER, per germline. The CDR3 has 15 amino acids. CDR3 nucleotide sequence: TGCGCCAGCAGCCACTTACAGGGAGGGGCCTATGGCTACACCTTC. It codes for CASSHLQGGAYGYTF.

J is TRBJ1-1 and V is TRBV5-6; no firm D call. This CDR3 region has 16 residues. Germline CDR1 reads SGHDT; CDR2 reads YYEEEE. Trimming left V 1 base short and J 3 bases short, with 16 bases between. The chain's CDR3 is CASSLYPLGGDTEAFF. In DNA form, the CDR3 reads TGTGCCAGCAGCTTGTACCCCCTAGGAGGAGACACTGAAGCTTTCTTT.

This chain joins TRBV7-9 and TRBJ1-5; D not certain. Trimming stripped 1 base from V and 0 bases from J, with 7 bases between. The CDR3 covers 15 residues. Germline V gene sequence: CDR1 SEHNR, CDR2 FQNEAQ (reference sequence). The chain's CDR3 is CASSLDIYSNQPQHF. DNA of the CDR3: TGTGCCAGCAGCTTAGACATTTATAGCAATCAGCCCCAGCATTTT.

This chain connects TRBV9 to TRBJ1-6; tentatively, D is TRBD1 (5 bases). The germline CDR1 and CDR2 sequences are SGDLS and YYNGEE. Trimming pared 3 bases from V and 5 bases from J, leaving 18 bases between. The CDR3 length is 17 residues. CDR3 in DNA: TGTGCCAGCAGCGCCCAGGGCCTTACGCCAAATAATTCACCCCTCCACTTT. The encoded protein is CASSAQGLTPNNSPLHF.

This clone was observed a few times. The CDR3 coding sequence is TGCGCCAGCAGCCAACGGATAGCGGGAGGAACTTACAATGAGCAGTTCTTC. Translation: CASSQRIAGGTYNEQFF. This sequence joins TRBV4-3 and TRBJ2-1; 10 bases match TRBD2. The V gene end was trimmed by 2 bases and the J gene end by 4 bases; junction bases not matched to a gene: 8. CDR1 and CDR2 from the germline V gene are LGHNA and YSLEER. The CDR3 runs 17 residues.

The chain carries TRBV13 and TRBJ2-2; 12 positions match TRBD2. V shed 4 bases, J shed 2 bases, and the junction held 8 bases outside the gene matches. This CDR3 contains 18 residues. Looked up from germline, CDR1 is PRHDT and CDR2 is FYEKMQ (reference sequence). CDR3 DNA sequence: TGTGCCAGCAGCTCCCCGGGACTAGCGGGCCCAAACACCGGGGAGCTGTTTTTT. This gives the protein CASSSPGLAGPNTGELFF.

This clone has only a few counts. The genes are TRBV20-1 and TRBJ2-1; 7 nucleotides match TRBD1. J was trimmed by 10 bases and V by 7 bases; bases with no gene match: 7. In germline, CDR1 is DFQATT, CDR2 SNEGSKA (reference sequence). The CDR3 is 11 amino acids. The CDR3 nucleotides read TGCAGTGTGCACAGGGGCAACGAGCAGTTCTTC. The encoded protein is CSVHRGNEQFF.

The chain uses TRBV7-8 and TRBJ2-1; D uncertain. Trimming shortened V by 2 bases and J by 8 bases, and 13 bases separated the two germline ends. Germline V lookup: CDR1 SGHVS, CDR2 FQNEAQ. This CDR3 has 14 amino acids. DNA for the CDR3: TGTGCCAGCAGCTTAAGTGAACAGAGCCATGAGCAGTTCTTC. This gives the protein CASSLSEQSHEQFF.

The J gene is TRBJ2-7, the V gene TRBV11-2, with TRBD2 matching over 8 bases. The CDR3 has 15 residues. With V trimmed by 4 bases and J by 3 bases, 8 bases remained unmatched. CDR1 is SGHAT, CDR2 FQNNGV, per germline. The CDR3 nucleotides are TGTGCCAGCAGCTACCCGGGACTAGTAGGCTACGAGCAGTACTTC. Translating it yields CASSYPGLVGYEQYF.